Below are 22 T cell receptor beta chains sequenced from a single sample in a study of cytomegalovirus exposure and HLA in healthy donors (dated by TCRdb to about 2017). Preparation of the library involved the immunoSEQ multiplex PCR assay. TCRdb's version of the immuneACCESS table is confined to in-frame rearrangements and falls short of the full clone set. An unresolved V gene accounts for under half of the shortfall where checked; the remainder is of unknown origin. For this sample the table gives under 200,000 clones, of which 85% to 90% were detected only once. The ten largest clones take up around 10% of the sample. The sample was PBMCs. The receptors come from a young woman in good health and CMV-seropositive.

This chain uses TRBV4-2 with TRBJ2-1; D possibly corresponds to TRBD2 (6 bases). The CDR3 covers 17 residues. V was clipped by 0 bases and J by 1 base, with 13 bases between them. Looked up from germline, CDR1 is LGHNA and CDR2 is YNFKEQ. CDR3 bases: TGTGCCAGCAGCCAAGAGGGGCTAGCGTCTTCCTACAATGAGCAGTTCTTC. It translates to CASSQEGLASSYNEQFF.

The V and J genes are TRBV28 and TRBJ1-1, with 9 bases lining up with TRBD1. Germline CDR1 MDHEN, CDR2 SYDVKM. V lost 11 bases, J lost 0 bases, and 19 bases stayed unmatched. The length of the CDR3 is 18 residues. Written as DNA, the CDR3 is TGTGCCCACGTGGGCAGGGGGGGACAGGGAGGATTGAACACTGAAGCTTTCTTT. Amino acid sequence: CAHVGRGGQGGLNTEAFF. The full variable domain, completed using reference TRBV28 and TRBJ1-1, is DVKVTQSSRYLVKRTGEKVFLECVQDMDHENMFWYRQDPGLGLRLIYFSYDVKMKEKGDIPEGYSVSREKKERFSLILESASTNQTSMYLCAHVGRGGQGGLNTEAFFGQGTRLTVV.

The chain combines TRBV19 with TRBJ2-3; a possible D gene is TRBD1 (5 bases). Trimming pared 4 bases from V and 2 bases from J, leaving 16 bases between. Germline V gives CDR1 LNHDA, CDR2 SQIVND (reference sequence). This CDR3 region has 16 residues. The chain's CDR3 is CASSSPHRLNTDTQYF. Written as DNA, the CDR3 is TGTGCCAGTAGTAGCCCCCACAGGTTAAACACAGATACGCAGTATTTT.

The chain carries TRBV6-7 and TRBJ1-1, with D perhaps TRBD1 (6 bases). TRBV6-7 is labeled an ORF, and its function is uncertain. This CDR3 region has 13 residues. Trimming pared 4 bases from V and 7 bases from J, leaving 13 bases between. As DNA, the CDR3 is TGTGCCAGCAGTTCCGGGACACCCGTTGAAGCTTTCTTT. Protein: CASSSGTPVEAFF.

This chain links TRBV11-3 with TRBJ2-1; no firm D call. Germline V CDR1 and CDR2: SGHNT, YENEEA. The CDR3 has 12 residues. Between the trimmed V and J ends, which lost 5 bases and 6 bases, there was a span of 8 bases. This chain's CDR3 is CASSAQRNEQFF. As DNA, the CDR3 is TGTGCCAGCAGCGCCCAGCGCAATGAGCAGTTCTTC.

CDR3 in DNA: TGTGCCAGCAGGAAACAGCCTAACTATGGCTACACCTTC. Translating gives CASRKQPNYGYTF. The rearrangement joins TRBV2 to TRBJ1-2; D not resolved. V was cut by 6 bases and J by 0 bases, with 8 bases left in between. This CDR3 has 13 residues. Per germline, CDR1 SNHLY and CDR2 FYNNEI.

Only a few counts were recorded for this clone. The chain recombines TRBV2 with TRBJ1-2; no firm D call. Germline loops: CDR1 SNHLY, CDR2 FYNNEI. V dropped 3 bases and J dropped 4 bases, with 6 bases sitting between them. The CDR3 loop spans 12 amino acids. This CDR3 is CASSDIVYGYTF. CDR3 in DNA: TGTGCCAGCAGTGACATAGTCTATGGCTACACCTTC.

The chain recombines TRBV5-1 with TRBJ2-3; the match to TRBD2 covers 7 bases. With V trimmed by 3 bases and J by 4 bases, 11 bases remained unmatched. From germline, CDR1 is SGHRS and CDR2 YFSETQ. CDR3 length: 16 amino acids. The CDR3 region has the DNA TGCGCCAGCAGCTCGGGGAGCGGGGTTAGGTCAGATACGCAGTATTTT. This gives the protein CASSSGSGVRSDTQYF.

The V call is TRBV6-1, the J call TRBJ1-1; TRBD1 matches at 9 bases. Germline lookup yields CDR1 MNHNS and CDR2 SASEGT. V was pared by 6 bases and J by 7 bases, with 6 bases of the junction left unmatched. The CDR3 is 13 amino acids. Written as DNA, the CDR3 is TGTGCCAGCAGCCTCGGACAGGGGAATGAAGCTTTCTTT. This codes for CASSLGQGNEAFF.

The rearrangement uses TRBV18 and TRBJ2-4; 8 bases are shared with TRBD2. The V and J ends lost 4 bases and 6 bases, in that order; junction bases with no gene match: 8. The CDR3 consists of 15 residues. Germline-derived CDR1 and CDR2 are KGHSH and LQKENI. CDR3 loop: CASSLSGARGNIQYF. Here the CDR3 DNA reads TGTGCCAGCTCACTTAGCGGGGCTCGGGGAAACATTCAGTACTTC.

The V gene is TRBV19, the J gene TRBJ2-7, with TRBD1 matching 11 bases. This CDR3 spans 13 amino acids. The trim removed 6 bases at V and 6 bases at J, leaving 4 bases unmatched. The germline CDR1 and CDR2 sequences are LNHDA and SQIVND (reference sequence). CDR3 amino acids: CASSLDRGLEQYF. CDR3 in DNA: TGTGCCAGTAGCTTGGACAGGGGGCTCGAGCAGTACTTC.

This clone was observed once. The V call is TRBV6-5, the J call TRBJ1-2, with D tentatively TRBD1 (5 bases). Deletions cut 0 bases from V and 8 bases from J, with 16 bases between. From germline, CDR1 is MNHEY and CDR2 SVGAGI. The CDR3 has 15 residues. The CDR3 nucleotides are TGTGCCAGCAGTTACTCGCGGCTAGGGCGGGACGGCTACACCTTC. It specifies CASSYSRLGRDGYTF.

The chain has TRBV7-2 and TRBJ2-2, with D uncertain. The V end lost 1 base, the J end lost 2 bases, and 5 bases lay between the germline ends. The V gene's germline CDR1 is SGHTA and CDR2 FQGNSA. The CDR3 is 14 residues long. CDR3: CASSLVRNTGELFF. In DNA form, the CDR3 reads TGTGCCAGCAGCTTAGTCCGTAACACCGGGGAGCTGTTTTTT.

For the CDR3, the DNA is TGTGCCAGCAGCCAAGAGCGGGAGCCGTACAATGAGCAGTTCTTC. Its protein product is CASSQEREPYNEQFF. V and J are TRBV4-2 and TRBJ2-1, with 7 bases lining up with TRBD2. This CDR3 contains 15 residues. CDR1 is LGHNA, CDR2 YNFKEQ, per germline. With V trimmed by 0 bases and J by 4 bases, 3 bases remained unmatched.

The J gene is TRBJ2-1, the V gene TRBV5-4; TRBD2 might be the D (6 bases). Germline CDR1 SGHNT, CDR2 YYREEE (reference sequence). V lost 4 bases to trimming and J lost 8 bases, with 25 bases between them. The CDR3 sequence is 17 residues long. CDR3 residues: CASSGEVVRGGWDEQFF. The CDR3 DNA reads TGTGCCAGCAGCGGGGAGGTCGTGAGGGGCGGATGGGATGAGCAGTTCTTC.

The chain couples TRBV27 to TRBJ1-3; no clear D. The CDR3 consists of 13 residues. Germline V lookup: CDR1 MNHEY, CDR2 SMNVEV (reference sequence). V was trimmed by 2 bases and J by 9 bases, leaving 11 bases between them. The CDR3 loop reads CASSLLNGGTIYF. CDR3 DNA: TGTGCCAGCAGTTTACTAAATGGAGGCACCATATATTTT.

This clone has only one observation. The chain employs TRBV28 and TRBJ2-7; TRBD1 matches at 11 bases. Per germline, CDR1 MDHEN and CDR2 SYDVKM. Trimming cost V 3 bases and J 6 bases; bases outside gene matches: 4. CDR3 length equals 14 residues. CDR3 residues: CASSFRDRGGEQYF. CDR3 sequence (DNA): TGTGCCAGCAGTTTCCGGGACAGGGGGGGCGAGCAGTACTTC.

In DNA form, the CDR3 reads TGTGCCAGCAGTTTAGTAGCGGGAGTTTCAGATACGCAGTATTTT. Its protein product is CASSLVAGVSDTQYF. J is TRBJ2-3 and V is TRBV28; 9 nucleotides agree with TRBD2. CDR3 size: 15 residues. Germline trimming cut 2 bases from V and 4 bases from J; bases unmatched to any gene: 4. Per germline, CDR1 MDHEN and CDR2 SYDVKM.

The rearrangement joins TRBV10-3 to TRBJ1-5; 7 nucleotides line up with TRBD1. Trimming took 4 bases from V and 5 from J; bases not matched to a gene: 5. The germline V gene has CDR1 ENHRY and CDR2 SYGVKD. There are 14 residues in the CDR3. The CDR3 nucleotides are TGTGCCATCAGTGCGGACAGGTCCGATCAGCCCCAGCATTTT. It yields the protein CAISADRSDQPQHF.

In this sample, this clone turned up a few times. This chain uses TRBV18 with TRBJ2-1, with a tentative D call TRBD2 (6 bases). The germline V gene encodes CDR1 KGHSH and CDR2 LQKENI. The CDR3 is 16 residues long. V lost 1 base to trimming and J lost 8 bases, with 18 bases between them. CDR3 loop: CASSPLSGVALHEQFF. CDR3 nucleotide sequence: TGTGCCAGCTCACCACTTTCGGGAGTCGCCCTCCATGAGCAGTTCTTC.

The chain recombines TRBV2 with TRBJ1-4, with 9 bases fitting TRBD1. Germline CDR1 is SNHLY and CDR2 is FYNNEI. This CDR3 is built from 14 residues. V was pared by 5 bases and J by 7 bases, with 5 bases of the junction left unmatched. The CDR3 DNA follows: TGTGCCAGCAGTCACAGGGGGCATCTTGAAAAACTGTTTTTT. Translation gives CASSHRGHLEKLFF. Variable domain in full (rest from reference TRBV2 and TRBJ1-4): EPEVTQTPSHQVTQMGQEVILRCVPISNHLYFYWYRQILGQKVEFLVSFYNNEISEKSEIFDDQFSVERPDGSNFTLKIRSTKLEDSAMYFCASSHRGHLEKLFFGSGTQLSVL.

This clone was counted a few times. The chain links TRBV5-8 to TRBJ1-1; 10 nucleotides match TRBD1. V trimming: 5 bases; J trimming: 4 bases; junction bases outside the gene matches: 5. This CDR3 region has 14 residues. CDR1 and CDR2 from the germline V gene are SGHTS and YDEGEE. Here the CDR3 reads CASRRDRGSTEAFF. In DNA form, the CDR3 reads TGTGCCAGCAGGAGGGACAGGGGATCCACTGAAGCTTTCTTT. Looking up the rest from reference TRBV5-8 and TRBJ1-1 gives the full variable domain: EAGVTQSPTHLIKTRGQQATLRCSPISGHTSVYWYQQALGLGLQFLLWYDEGEERNRGNFPPRFSGRQFPNYSSELNVNALELEDSALYLCASRRDRGSTEAFFGQGTRLTVV.